Listed here is a single TCR beta chain. Using immunoSEQ multiplex PCR, the repertoire was profiled, and TCRdb retains in-frame clones only, with some absent. The sample has tens of thousands of clones, 85% to 90% seen once. This entry belongs to a study of technical replicates of blood from a few donors. The CDR3 has 16 residues. After removal of 5 bases from V and 2 bases from J, the junction contained 5 bases not matched to a gene. Germline loops: CDR1 MRHNA, CDR2 SNTAGT. The J gene is TRBJ2-1, the V gene TRBV6-4; 11 bases are shared with TRBD2. The specimen sequenced was PBMCs. This sequence was found in a human donor in good health. Some clones in this sample may be carry-over from other donors' samples. The CDR3 loop reads CASSPMGLAAYNEQFF. The CDR3 DNA reads as TGTGCCAGCAGTCCTATGGGACTAGCGGCCTACAATGAGCAGTTCTTC.